The sequence of this T cell receptor beta chain was determined in a study of post-analysis software for immune sequencing data (dated by TCRdb to between 2014 and 2017). About the investigation overall: Disease courses on record covered relapsing-remitting, secondary progressive and progressive-relapsing multiple sclerosis, though some patients had no subtype annotation. The patient repertoires were compared against about a dozen previously published healthy control repertoires obtained from donors aged roughly 6 to 28 years. A subset of samples was prepared in parallel using single-end sample barcoding, then pooled and co-amplified after Illumina adapter ligation. Study-wide conclusions, independent of this receptor: The control group was slightly older than the multiple sclerosis patient group. Significantly higher frequencies in patients than in controls were found for roughly 5 TRBV segments, including TRBV5-6, TRBV5-1 and TRBV20-1. Direct clustering with F measure showed strong co-clustering of samples prepared in the same batch, prompting a batch-effect correction. Compared with controls, multiple sclerosis patients had significantly lower normalized Chao1 diversity, a finding suggesting substantial peripheral T-cell clonal expansion.

This clonotype was detected a few times. Its antigen is still unknown. Base qualities are missing; no much larger clone stands one base away. TCR beta repertoires were profiled from peripheral blood of over 10 young patients with multiple sclerosis to demonstrate the VDJtools post-analysis software. The multiple sclerosis patients were children and adolescents between about 6 and 16 years of age. As encoded in the germline V gene, CDR1 is SQVTM while CDR2 is ANQGSEA. The germline ends are 2 bases apart after V is trimmed by 7 bases and J by 1 base. From cysteine to phenylalanine, the CDR3 is 10 amino acids long. Only CDR3 DNA is held: 30 bases, read in frame from base 1. The library came from PCR. The sequencer listed for this sample is Illumina HiSeq 2500. To reduce PCR and sequencing biases, unique molecular identifiers were incorporated into the TCR beta cDNA libraries. Per 1 to 10 million input T cells, some 500,000 cDNA molecules were obtained, such that each molecule approximated one T cell. The patient libraries were prepared and sequenced using the same protocol as the earlier healthy control dataset. Within a given batch, samples were prepared together, multiplexed and sequenced on the same HiSeq lane. In the original analysis: Raw barcoded reads were processed with MIGEC, discarding single-read molecular identifier groups before consensus assembly and CDR3 extraction. Clonotype tables were post-analysed with VDJtools, normalizing diversity by down-sampling all datasets to the smallest sample size. In repertoire overlap clustering, CDR3 amino acid sequences, but not nucleotide sequences, were matched to correct batch-related cross-sample contamination. In-frame beta chains were kept once TCRdb had trimmed the public reads at Q25 with fastp and called clones with MiXCR. Entries that share a CDR3 protein sequence are merged under the most common genes and DNA. TCRdb's processing, not the authors' own work, is the source of the V and J calls. This sample holds approximately 730,000 distinct CDR3 sequences; around 46% were observed only once. Together, the top ten hold around 4.7% of the sample.

This chain is built from TRBV29-1 and TRBJ2-1; no D gene is confidently identified. This receptor was taken from a girl aged 10 to 17 with multiple sclerosis. Specimen: blood. The CDR3 region: CSGSYNEQFF. The DNA sequence is TGCAGCGGTTCCTACAATGAGCAGTTCTTC.